The rows below give T cell receptor beta chains drawn from one sample of a study of T cell repertoires in cytomegalovirus infection. TCRdb fed the reads into MiXCR, producing one record per CDR3 protein. The sample shows 550,000 to 700,000 distinct CDR3 sequences, almost 40% of them seen only once. No antigen has been identified for these receptors. The specimen comprised cultured PBMCs, sampled from culture after CMV antigen stimulation. Receptors were obtained from a human donor in good health (CMV status not recorded). Some clones in this sample may be carry-over from other donors' samples. Both conserved end residues are part of each CDR3. The order of the fields is clone size, D gene, V gene, J gene, CDR3 DNA, CDR3 protein. A D gene is named only where the DNA matches it firmly. Size is omitted from some rows. Given values are once, few, many or a class for expanded clones.

clone_size: few; d_call: TRBD2; v_call: TRBV28; j_call: TRBJ2-3; cdr3_nt: TGTGCCAGCAGTTCGATAGCGGGCCCAGGGGATACGCAGTATTTT; cdr3_aa: CASSSIAGPGDTQYF
clone_size: many; d_call: TRBD2; v_call: TRBV7-2; j_call: TRBJ2-5; cdr3_nt: TGTGCCAGCAGCTCCGGACTAGCGGGAGAGACCCAGTACTTC; cdr3_aa: CASSSGLAGETQYF
clone_size: -; d_call: TRBD2; v_call: TRBV15; j_call: TRBJ2-1; cdr3_nt: TGTGCCACCAGGGCGCTCTGGGGAGGGCCCAATGAGCAGTTCTTC; cdr3_aa: CATRALWGGPNEQFF
clone_size: -; d_call: -; v_call: TRBV5-4; j_call: TRBJ2-7; cdr3_nt: TGTGCCAGCAGCTTGGCGGGGACGGGGGAGCAGTACTTC; cdr3_aa: CASSLAGTGEQYF
clone_size: -; d_call: -; v_call: TRBV19; j_call: TRBJ2-7; cdr3_nt: TGTGCCAGTAGTATGTTAAGCTCCTACGAGCAGTACTTC; cdr3_aa: CASSMLSSYEQYF
clone_size: -; d_call: -; v_call: TRBV7-6; j_call: TRBJ2-2; cdr3_nt: TGTGCCAGCAGCCCCCTCGTGGGAGCAACTCACACCGGGGAGCTGTTTTTT; cdr3_aa: CASSPLVGATHTGELFF
clone_size: -; d_call: -; v_call: TRBV5-6; j_call: TRBJ2-1; cdr3_nt: TGTGCCAGCAGCTTGGTCCTTCACAATGAGCAGTTCTTC; cdr3_aa: CASSLVLHNEQFF
clone_size: -; d_call: TRBD1; v_call: TRBV12-3/TRBV12-4; j_call: TRBJ2-3; cdr3_nt: TGTGCCAGCAGTTACCAGGGGACAGGGCTAAGGGCGGGGGTCACAGATACGCAGTATTTT; cdr3_aa: CASSYQGTGLRAGVTDTQYF
clone_size: -; d_call: -; v_call: TRBV7-9; j_call: TRBJ1-6; cdr3_nt: TGTGCCAGCAGCGATCTGGCAGGGGTGGATTCACCCCTCCACTTT; cdr3_aa: CASSDLAGVDSPLHF
clone_size: -; d_call: TRBD1; v_call: TRBV12-3/TRBV12-4; j_call: TRBJ2-7; cdr3_nt: TGTGCCAGCAGGTTGGACAGGCTCTACGAGCAGTACTTC; cdr3_aa: CASRLDRLYEQYF
clone_size: -; d_call: -; v_call: TRBV11-2; j_call: TRBJ1-2; cdr3_nt: TGTGCCAGCAGCTTAGGGGTACTTACTCCTGGCTACACCTTC; cdr3_aa: CASSLGVLTPGYTF
clone_size: -; d_call: -; v_call: TRBV7-4; j_call: TRBJ1-1; cdr3_nt: TGTGCCCTAGATTCGTCATCCCTGACTGAAGCTTTCTTT; cdr3_aa: CALDSSSLTEAFF
clone_size: few; d_call: -; v_call: TRBV6-5; j_call: TRBJ2-7; cdr3_nt: TGTGCCAGCAGTTACCGCCTATCCTACGAGCAGTACTTC; cdr3_aa: CASSYRLSYEQYF
clone_size: -; d_call: -; v_call: TRBV10-3; j_call: TRBJ2-6; cdr3_nt: TGTGCCATCGAGTTAGGGTCAGGGGCCAACGTCCTGACTTTC; cdr3_aa: CAIELGSGANVLTF
clone_size: few; d_call: TRBD2; v_call: TRBV7-2; j_call: TRBJ2-7; cdr3_nt: TGTGCCAGCAGCTTAGCGGCAAGCGGGGGACCCTACGAGCAGTACTTC; cdr3_aa: CASSLAASGGPYEQYF
clone_size: -; d_call: -; v_call: TRBV7-2; j_call: TRBJ1-5; cdr3_nt: TGTGCCAGCAGGCCCGCATTGGGGGGTAACCAGCCCCAGCATTTT; cdr3_aa: CASRPALGGNQPQHF
clone_size: -; d_call: TRBD2; v_call: TRBV7-2; j_call: TRBJ2-7; cdr3_nt: TGTGCCAGCAGCTCCGACTGGACTAGCGGGGACTACGAGCAGTACTTC; cdr3_aa: CASSSDWTSGDYEQYF
clone_size: many; d_call: -; v_call: TRBV7-2; j_call: TRBJ2-3; cdr3_nt: TGTGCCAGCAGGCACTGGACGGCAGATACGCAGTATTTT; cdr3_aa: CASRHWTADTQYF
clone_size: few; d_call: -; v_call: TRBV2; j_call: TRBJ1-1; cdr3_nt: TGTGCCTCCAGCGTAAGACAGCTGAACACTGAAGCTTTCTTT; cdr3_aa: CASSVRQLNTEAFF
clone_size: -; d_call: -; v_call: TRBV5-5; j_call: TRBJ2-1; cdr3_nt: TGTGCCAGCAGCCGCGCGGGCGGAGCCCCCTCCTACAATGAGCAGTTCTTC; cdr3_aa: CASSRAGGAPSYNEQFF
clone_size: many; d_call: -; v_call: TRBV7-8; j_call: TRBJ1-1; cdr3_nt: TGTGCCAGCAGCTTGGAGAACACTGAAGCTTTCTTT; cdr3_aa: CASSLENTEAFF
clone_size: few; d_call: TRBD2; v_call: TRBV24-1; j_call: TRBJ2-1; cdr3_nt: TGTGCCACCGGTACTAGCGGGAGGGATGAGCAGTTCTTC; cdr3_aa: CATGTSGRDEQFF
clone_size: few; d_call: TRBD2; v_call: TRBV7-2; j_call: TRBJ2-2; cdr3_nt: TGTGCCAGCAGCCTCAGGACTAGCGGGAGACTTACCGGGGAGCTGTTTTTT; cdr3_aa: CASSLRTSGRLTGELFF
clone_size: -; d_call: TRBD2; v_call: TRBV5-4; j_call: TRBJ2-3; cdr3_nt: TGTGCCAGCAGCTTGGCCGGGGGGGCGCAAACAGATACGCAGTATTTT; cdr3_aa: CASSLAGGAQTDTQYF
clone_size: -; d_call: -; v_call: TRBV10-3; j_call: TRBJ1-5; cdr3_nt: TGTGCCATCAGTGCAAGTCCGGGGCAGCCCCAGCATTTT; cdr3_aa: CAISASPGQPQHF
clone_size: few; d_call: -; v_call: TRBV20-1; j_call: TRBJ2-3; cdr3_nt: TGCAGTGCTGGAAGTGGGGCAGATACGCAGTATTTT; cdr3_aa: CSAGSGADTQYF
clone_size: -; d_call: TRBD1; v_call: TRBV12-3/TRBV12-4; j_call: TRBJ1-1; cdr3_nt: TGTGCCAGCAGCCCTAACCTGGGAGGGGGCGACACTGAAGCTTTCTTT; cdr3_aa: CASSPNLGGGDTEAFF
clone_size: -; d_call: -; v_call: TRBV20-1; j_call: TRBJ1-3; cdr3_nt: TGCAGTGCTAGAGATTTGCAGGGATACACCATATATTTT; cdr3_aa: CSARDLQGYTIYF
clone_size: -; d_call: TRBD1; v_call: TRBV4-1; j_call: TRBJ1-4; cdr3_nt: TGCGCCAGCAGCAAACAGGGGGTCAATGAAAAACTGTTTTTT; cdr3_aa: CASSKQGVNEKLFF
clone_size: -; d_call: -; v_call: TRBV9; j_call: TRBJ2-2; cdr3_nt: TGTGCCAGCAGCGTATTGGCTTTGACCGGGGAGCTGTTTTTT; cdr3_aa: CASSVLALTGELFF
clone_size: -; d_call: TRBD1; v_call: TRBV28; j_call: TRBJ1-4; cdr3_nt: TGTGCCAGCAGCCCAGGGGACAGGGTGGGAGAAAAACTGTTTTTT; cdr3_aa: CASSPGDRVGEKLFF
clone_size: -; d_call: -; v_call: TRBV29-1; j_call: TRBJ1-2; cdr3_nt: TGCAGCGTCCCTGGTAGTTCCTATGGCTACACCTTC; cdr3_aa: CSVPGSSYGYTF
clone_size: few; d_call: -; v_call: TRBV5-1; j_call: TRBJ2-1; cdr3_nt: TGCGCCAGCAGCTTGCTCGGGGAGATACTGTACAATGAGCAGTTCTTC; cdr3_aa: CASSLLGEILYNEQFF
clone_size: -; d_call: TRBD1; v_call: TRBV27; j_call: TRBJ1-1; cdr3_nt: TGTGCCAGCAGCAACTTCTACGGGAGGGGGCAAGTAGTTGGAGCTTTCTTT; cdr3_aa: CASSNFYGRGQVVGAFF
clone_size: few; d_call: TRBD1; v_call: TRBV2; j_call: TRBJ1-4; cdr3_nt: TGTGCCAGCAGTGGGACAGGGTTGGGAAAACTGTTTTTT; cdr3_aa: CASSGTGLGKLFF
clone_size: -; d_call: -; v_call: TRBV27; j_call: TRBJ1-1; cdr3_nt: TGTGCCAGCAGTTTTGGCAGGACAGCGTATGAAGCTTTCTTT; cdr3_aa: CASSFGRTAYEAFF
clone_size: -; d_call: -; v_call: TRBV28; j_call: TRBJ1-5; cdr3_nt: TGTGCCAGCAGCCTAGGGGGGGTGGATCAGCCCCAGCATTTT; cdr3_aa: CASSLGGVDQPQHF
clone_size: few; d_call: -; v_call: TRBV11-1; j_call: TRBJ1-1; cdr3_nt: TGTGCCAGCGGGGGACACGGGAGTGAAGCTTTCTTT; cdr3_aa: CASGGHGSEAFF
clone_size: once; d_call: -; v_call: TRBV20-1; j_call: TRBJ1-6; cdr3_nt: TGCAGTGCTAGAGCCGCAGGGGTCAGCTCACCCCTCCACTTT; cdr3_aa: CSARAAGVSSPLHF